The following is a TCR beta chain sequence with its context. Its target is unknown. This entry belongs to a study of beta chain features in type 1 diabetes. Study as a whole: Sorted cell examination encompassed approximately 98,000,000 cells across all samples. Study-wide results and caveats: Shorter TCRB CDR3s, moderately but significantly so, marked every one of the four CD4+ subsets in Type 1 diabetes patients.

The entirety of the isolated RNA underwent reverse transcription, so expressed TCRB transcripts were sequenced. Repertoires were generated with immunoSEQ multiplex PCR, while TCRdb's copy carries only in-frame clones and drops some. Of roughly 330,000 clones listed, approximately 11% were seen once; the top ten hold roughly 0.014%. Based on CD45RO/CCR7/CD25/CD127/CD95/CD27, CD4+ regulatory, stem cell-like memory, naive and central memory cells were sorted. The sequencing input was naive CD4+ T cells from blood. The clonotype comes from a woman in her twenties or thirties in good health.

In nucleotides, the CDR3 is TGCGCCAGCAGTTCCGGGACACTTCCGACTCTCACCTCTCCCGAGCAGTACTTC. Residues: CASSSGTLPTLTSPEQYF. This chain connects TRBV5-1 to TRBJ2-7; D is perhaps TRBD1 (6 bases). V lost 5 bases to trimming and J lost 6 bases, with 30 bases between them. The CDR3 contains 18 residues. In germline, CDR1 is SGHRS, CDR2 YFSETQ.